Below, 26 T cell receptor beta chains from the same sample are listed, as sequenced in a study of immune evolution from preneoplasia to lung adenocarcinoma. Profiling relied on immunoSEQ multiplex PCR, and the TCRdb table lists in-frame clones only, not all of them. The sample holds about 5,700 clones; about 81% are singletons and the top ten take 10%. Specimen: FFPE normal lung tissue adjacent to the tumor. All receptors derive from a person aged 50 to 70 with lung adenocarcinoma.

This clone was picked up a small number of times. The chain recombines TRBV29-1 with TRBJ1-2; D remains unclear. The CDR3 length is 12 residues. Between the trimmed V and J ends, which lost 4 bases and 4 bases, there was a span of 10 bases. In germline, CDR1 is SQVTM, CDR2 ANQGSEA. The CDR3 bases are TGCAGCGTTGTGGAACAGTCCTATGGCTACACCTTC. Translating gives CSVVEQSYGYTF.

The CDR3 DNA follows: TGCGCCAGCCGGATACAGGGGTTCCAAGAGACCCAGTACTTC. Protein: CASRIQGFQETQYF. V is TRBV5-1 and J is TRBJ2-5; TRBD1 matches 7 bases. Germline CDR1 and CDR2: SGHRS and YFSETQ. After removal of 7 bases from V and 1 base from J, the junction contained 7 bases not matched to a gene. The CDR3 is 14 amino acids.

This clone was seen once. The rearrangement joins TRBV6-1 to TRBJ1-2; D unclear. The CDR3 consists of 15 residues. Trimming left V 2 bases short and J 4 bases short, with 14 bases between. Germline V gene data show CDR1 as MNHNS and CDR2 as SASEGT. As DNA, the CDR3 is TGTGCCAGCAGTGAATTGGGAGATTCAAGCTATGGCTACACCTTC. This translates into CASSELGDSSYGYTF.

CDR3 amino acids: CASSKGQPQHF. In DNA, the CDR3 is TGTGCCAGCAGTAAAGGTCAGCCCCAGCATTTT. This rearrangement joins TRBV27 to TRBJ1-5; D unresolved. CDR1 and CDR2 from the germline V gene are MNHEY and SMNVEV (reference sequence). Trimming removed 5 bases from V and 6 bases from J, with 5 bases in between. This CDR3 contains 11 residues.

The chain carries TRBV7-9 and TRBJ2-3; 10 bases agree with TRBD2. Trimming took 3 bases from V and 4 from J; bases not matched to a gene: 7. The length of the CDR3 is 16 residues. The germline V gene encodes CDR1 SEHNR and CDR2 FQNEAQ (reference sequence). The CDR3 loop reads CASSFTPSGSSDTQYF. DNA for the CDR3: TGTGCCAGCAGCTTTACCCCTAGCGGGAGCTCAGATACGCAGTATTTT.

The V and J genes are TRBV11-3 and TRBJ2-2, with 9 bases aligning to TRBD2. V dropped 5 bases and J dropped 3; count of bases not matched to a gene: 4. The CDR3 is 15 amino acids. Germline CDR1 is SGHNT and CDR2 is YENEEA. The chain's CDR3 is CASSDRGRDTGELFF. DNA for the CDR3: TGTGCCAGCAGCGACCGCGGGAGGGACACCGGGGAGCTGTTTTTT.

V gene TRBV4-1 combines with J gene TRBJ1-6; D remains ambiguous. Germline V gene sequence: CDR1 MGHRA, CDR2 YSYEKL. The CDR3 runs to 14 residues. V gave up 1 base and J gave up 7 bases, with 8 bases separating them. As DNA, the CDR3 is TGCGCCAGCAGCCAAGGGCAGCCGAATTCACCCCTCCACTTT. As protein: CASSQGQPNSPLHF.

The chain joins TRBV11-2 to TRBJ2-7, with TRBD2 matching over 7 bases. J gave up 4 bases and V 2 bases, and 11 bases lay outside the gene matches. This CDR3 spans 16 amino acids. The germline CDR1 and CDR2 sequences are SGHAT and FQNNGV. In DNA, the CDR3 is TGTGCCAGCAGCTTATCAAGCGGGGCCGCGGGGTACGAGCAGTACTTC. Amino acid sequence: CASSLSSGAAGYEQYF.

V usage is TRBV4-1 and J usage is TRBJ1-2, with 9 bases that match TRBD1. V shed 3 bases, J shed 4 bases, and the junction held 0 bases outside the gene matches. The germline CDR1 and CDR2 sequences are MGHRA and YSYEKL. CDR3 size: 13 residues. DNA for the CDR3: TGCGCCAGCAGCCAGACAGGGGGCTATGGCTACACCTTC. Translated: CASSQTGGYGYTF.

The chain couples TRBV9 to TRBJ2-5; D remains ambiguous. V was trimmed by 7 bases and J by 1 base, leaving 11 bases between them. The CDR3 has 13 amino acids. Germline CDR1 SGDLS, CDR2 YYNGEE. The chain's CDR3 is CASGMGGQETQYF. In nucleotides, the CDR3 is TGTGCCAGCGGGATGGGTGGCCAAGAGACCCAGTACTTC.

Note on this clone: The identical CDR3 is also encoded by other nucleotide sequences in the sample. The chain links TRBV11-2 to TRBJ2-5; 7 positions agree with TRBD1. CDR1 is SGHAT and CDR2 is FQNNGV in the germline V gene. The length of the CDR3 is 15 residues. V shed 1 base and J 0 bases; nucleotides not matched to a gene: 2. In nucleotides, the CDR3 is TGTGCCAGCAGCTTAGGGGACAGAGACCAAGAGACCCAGTACTTC. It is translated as CASSLGDRDQETQYF.

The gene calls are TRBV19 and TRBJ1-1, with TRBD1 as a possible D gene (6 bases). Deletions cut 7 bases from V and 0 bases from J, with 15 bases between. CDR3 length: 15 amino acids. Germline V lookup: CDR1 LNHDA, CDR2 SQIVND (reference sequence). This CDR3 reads CASNPDRLMNTEAFF. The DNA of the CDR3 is TGTGCCAGTAACCCGGACAGACTCATGAACACTGAAGCTTTCTTT.

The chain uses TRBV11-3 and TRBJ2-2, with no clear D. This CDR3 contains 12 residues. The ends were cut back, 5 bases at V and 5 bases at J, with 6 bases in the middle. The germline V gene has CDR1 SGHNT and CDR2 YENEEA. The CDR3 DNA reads TGTGCCAGCAGCACCAGAACCGGGGAGCTGTTTTTT. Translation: CASSTRTGELFF. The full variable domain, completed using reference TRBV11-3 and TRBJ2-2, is EAGVVQSPRYKIIEKKQPVAFWCNPISGHNTLYWYLQNLGQGPELLIRYENEEAVDDSQLPKDRFSAERLKGVDSTLKIQPAELGDSAVYLCASSTRTGELFFGEGSRLTVL.

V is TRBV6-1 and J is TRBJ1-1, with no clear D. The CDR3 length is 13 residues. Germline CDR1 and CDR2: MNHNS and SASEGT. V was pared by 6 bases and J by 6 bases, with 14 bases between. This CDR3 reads CASSSQGLAEAFF. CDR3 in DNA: TGTGCCAGCAGCAGCCAAGGGCTTGCTGAAGCTTTCTTT.

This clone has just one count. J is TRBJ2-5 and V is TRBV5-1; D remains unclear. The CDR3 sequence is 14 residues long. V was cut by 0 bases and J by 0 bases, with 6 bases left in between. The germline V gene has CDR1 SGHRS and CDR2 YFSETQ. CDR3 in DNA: TGCGCCAGCAGCTTGGAAGGGAACCAAGAGACCCAGTACTTC. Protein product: CASSLEGNQETQYF.

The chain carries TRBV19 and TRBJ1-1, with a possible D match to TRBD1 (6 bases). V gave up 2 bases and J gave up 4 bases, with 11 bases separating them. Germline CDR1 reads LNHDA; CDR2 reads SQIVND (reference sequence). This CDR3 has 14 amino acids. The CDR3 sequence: CASSIKQGITEAFF. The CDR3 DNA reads TGTGCCAGTAGTATAAAACAGGGAATCACTGAAGCTTTCTTT.

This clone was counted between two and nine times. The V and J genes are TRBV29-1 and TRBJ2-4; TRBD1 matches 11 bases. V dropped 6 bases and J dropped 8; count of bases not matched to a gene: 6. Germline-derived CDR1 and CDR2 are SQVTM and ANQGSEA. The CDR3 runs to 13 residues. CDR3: CSVQDRGLDIQYF. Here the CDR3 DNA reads TGCAGCGTGCAGGACAGGGGGCTCGACATTCAGTACTTC.

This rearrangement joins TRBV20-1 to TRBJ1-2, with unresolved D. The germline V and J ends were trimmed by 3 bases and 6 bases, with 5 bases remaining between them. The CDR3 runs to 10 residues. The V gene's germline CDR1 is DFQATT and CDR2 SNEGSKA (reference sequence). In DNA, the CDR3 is TGCAGTGCTAGTCACAATGGCTACACCTTC. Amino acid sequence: CSASHNGYTF.

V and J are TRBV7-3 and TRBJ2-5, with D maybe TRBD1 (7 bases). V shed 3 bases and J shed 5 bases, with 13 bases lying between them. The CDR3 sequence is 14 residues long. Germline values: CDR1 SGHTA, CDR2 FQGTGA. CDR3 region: CASSFGGGGETQYF. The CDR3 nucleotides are TGTGCCAGCAGCTTCGGAGGGGGCGGGGAGACCCAGTACTTC.

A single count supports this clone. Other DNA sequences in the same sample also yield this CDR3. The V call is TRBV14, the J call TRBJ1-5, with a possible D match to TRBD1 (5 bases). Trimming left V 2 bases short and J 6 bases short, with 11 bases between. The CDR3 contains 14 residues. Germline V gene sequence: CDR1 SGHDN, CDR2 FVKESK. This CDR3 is CASSQPGTGQPQHF. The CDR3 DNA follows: TGTGCCAGCAGCCAACCAGGGACGGGTCAGCCCCAGCATTTT.

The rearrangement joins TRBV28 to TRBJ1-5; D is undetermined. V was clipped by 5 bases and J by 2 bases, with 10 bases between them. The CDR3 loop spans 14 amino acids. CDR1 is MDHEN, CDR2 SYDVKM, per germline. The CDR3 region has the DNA TGTGCCAGCAGTACTTCACCGGGCAATCAGCCCCAGCATTTT. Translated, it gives CASSTSPGNQPQHF. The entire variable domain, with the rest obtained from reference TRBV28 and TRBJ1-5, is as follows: DVKVTQSSRYLVKRTGEKVFLECVQDMDHENMFWYRQDPGLGLRLIYFSYDVKMKEKGDIPEGYSVSREKKERFSLILESASTNQTSMYLCASSTSPGNQPQHFGDGTRLSIL.

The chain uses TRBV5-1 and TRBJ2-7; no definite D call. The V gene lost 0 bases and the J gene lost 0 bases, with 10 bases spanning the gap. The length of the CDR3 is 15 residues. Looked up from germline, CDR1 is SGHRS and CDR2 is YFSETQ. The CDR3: CASSLEETFSYEQYF. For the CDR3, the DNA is TGCGCCAGCAGCTTGGAGGAAACCTTCTCCTACGAGCAGTACTTC.

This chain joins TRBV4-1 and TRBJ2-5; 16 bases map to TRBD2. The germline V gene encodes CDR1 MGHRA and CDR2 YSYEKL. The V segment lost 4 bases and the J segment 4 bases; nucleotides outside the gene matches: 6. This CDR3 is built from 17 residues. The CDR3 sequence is CASSRGGTSGRGETQYF. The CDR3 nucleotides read TGCGCCAGCAGCCGAGGGGGGACTAGCGGGAGGGGAGAGACCCAGTACTTC.

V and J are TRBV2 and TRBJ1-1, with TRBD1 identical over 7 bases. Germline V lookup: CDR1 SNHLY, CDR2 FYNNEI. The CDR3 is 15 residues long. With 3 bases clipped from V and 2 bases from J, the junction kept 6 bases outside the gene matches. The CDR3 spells CASSDRRQGNTEAFF. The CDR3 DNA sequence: TGTGCCAGCAGTGATCGGAGACAGGGAAACACTGAAGCTTTCTTT. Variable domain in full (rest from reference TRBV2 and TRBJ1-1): EPEVTQTPSHQVTQMGQEVILRCVPISNHLYFYWYRQILGQKVEFLVSFYNNEISEKSEIFDDQFSVERPDGSNFTLKIRSTKLEDSAMYFCASSDRRQGNTEAFFGQGTRLTVV.

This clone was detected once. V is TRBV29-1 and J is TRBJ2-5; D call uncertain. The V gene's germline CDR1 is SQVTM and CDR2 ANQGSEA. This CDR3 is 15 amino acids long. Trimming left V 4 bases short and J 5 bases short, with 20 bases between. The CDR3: CSVGLGITSSETQYF. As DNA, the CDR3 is TGCAGCGTTGGGTTAGGAATCACGTCGTCGGAGACCCAGTACTTC.

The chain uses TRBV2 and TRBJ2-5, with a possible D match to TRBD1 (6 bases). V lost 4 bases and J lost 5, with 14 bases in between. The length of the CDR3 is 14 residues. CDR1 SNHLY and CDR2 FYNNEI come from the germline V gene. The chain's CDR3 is CASSVNRAGETQYF. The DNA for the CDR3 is TGTGCCAGCAGTGTGAACAGGGCCGGCGAGACCCAGTACTTC.